What follows are 27 T cell receptor beta chains derived from one specimen sequenced in a study of beta chain features in type 1 diabetes. The study's findings and limits: All four CD4+ subsets of Type 1 diabetes patients contained TCRB CDR3s that were moderately but significantly shorter.

Their antigen targets remain unknown. Since all of the isolated RNA was reverse transcribed, expressed TCRB transcripts were what got sequenced. Sequencing was performed with immunoSEQ multiplex PCR; in TCRdb, only in-frame clones are kept and a portion is missing. The sample includes over 150,000 clones, around 8% of them seen just once. Sequenced material: central memory CD4+ T cells from blood. The receptors stem from a woman younger than 35 with type 1 diabetes.

The V and J genes are TRBV7-2 and TRBJ2-7; D ambiguous. Germline assignment: CDR1 SGHTA and CDR2 FQGNSA. Trimming took 4 bases from V and 2 from J, leaving 3 bases between them. This CDR3 has 11 amino acids. The CDR3 reads CASSYTYEQYF. CDR3 sequence (DNA): TGTGCCAGCAGCTATACCTACGAGCAGTACTTC.

The CDR3 coding sequence is TGTGCCAGCAGGGGGGACAGGGGGAGCTATGGCTACACCTTC. Encoded protein: CASRGDRGSYGYTF. J is TRBJ1-2 and V is TRBV2; the match to TRBD1 covers 11 bases. The CDR3 consists of 14 residues. Germline V gene sequence: CDR1 SNHLY, CDR2 FYNNEI. J lost 4 bases, V lost 6 bases, and 4 bases had no gene match.

This clone came up a few times. The chain recombines TRBV12-5 with TRBJ2-1; no definite D call. V lost 6 bases to trimming and J lost 3 bases, with 9 bases between them. CDR1 is LGHNT, CDR2 FRNRAP, per germline. The CDR3 spans 13 residues. The CDR3 region has the DNA TGTGCTAGTGGGGCTGACATCTACAATGAGCAGTTCTTC. Its translation: CASGADIYNEQFF.

There are a few counts of this clone. The chain has TRBV2 and TRBJ1-1; weak D call: TRBD1 (6 bases). CDR3 length equals 14 residues. CDR1 and CDR2 (germline): SNHLY, FYNNEI. Trimming removed 6 bases from V and 0 bases from J, with 11 bases in between. CDR3 amino acids: CASRTGHMNTEAFF. CDR3 DNA sequence: TGTGCCAGCAGGACAGGTCACATGAACACTGAAGCTTTCTTT.

This clone was counted a few times. V usage is TRBV5-4 and J usage is TRBJ1-3; D possibly corresponds to TRBD1 (5 bases). The germline CDR1 and CDR2 sequences are SGHNT and YYREEE (reference sequence). V lost 4 bases to trimming and J lost 7 bases, with 15 bases between them. This CDR3 comprises 14 residues. The CDR3 sequence: CASSGDSRRNTIYF. The CDR3 DNA follows: TGTGCCAGCAGCGGGGACTCGAGGAGGAACACCATATATTTT.

V usage is TRBV11-2 and J usage is TRBJ2-7; the D gene is possibly TRBD2 (6 bases). Germline CDR1 and CDR2: SGHAT and FQNNGV. The CDR3 spans 15 residues. V lost 5 bases and J lost 0, with 14 bases in between. DNA of the CDR3: TGTGCCAGCAGCCGGGGACTTGAGAGCTCCTACGAGCAGTACTTC. This sequence encodes CASSRGLESSYEQYF. Full variable domain (outside the CDR3, taken from reference TRBV11-2 and TRBJ2-7): EAGVAQSPRYKIIEKRQSVAFWCNPISGHATLYWYQQILGQGPKLLIQFQNNGVVDDSQLPKDRFSAERLKGVDSTLKIQPAKLEDSAVYLCASSRGLESSYEQYFGPGTRLTVT.

This clone showed up just a few times. This chain links TRBV7-2 with TRBJ2-3; D unclear. The germline CDR1 and CDR2 sequences are SGHTA and FQGNSA. The CDR3 has 17 residues. The V and J ends lost 1 base and 2 bases respectively, with 16 bases between them. The CDR3 DNA sequence: TGTGCCAGCAGCTTAGTCGGCGGAAAACAACTCACAGATACGCAGTATTTT. Protein: CASSLVGGKQLTDTQYF.

V gene TRBV29-1 combines with J gene TRBJ2-1; 9 bases are a match to TRBD2. CDR3 length: 18 residues. Germline CDR1 reads SQVTM; CDR2 reads ANQGSEA. Unmatched junction bases numbered 22, after V lost 7 bases and J lost 6 bases. In nucleotides, the CDR3 is TGCAGCGGGGGTGGGCTAGCGGGATTCTCTCACTTGGGCAATGAGCAGTTCTTC. It is translated as CSGGGLAGFSHLGNEQFF.

This clone was found once. The genes are TRBV19 and TRBJ1-2; tentatively, D is TRBD1 (5 bases). This CDR3 has 15 residues. Germline CDR1 LNHDA, CDR2 SQIVND (reference sequence). Trimming cost V 5 bases and J 8 bases, with 21 bases left between them. The CDR3: CASSSRGRASFGYTF. DNA for the CDR3: TGTGCCAGTAGTTCCCGGGGGAGGGCCAGCTTCGGCTACACCTTC.

CDR3 region: CASSPQGGAMNIQYF. CDR3 in DNA: TGTGCCAGCTCACCACAAGGGGGGGCGATGAACATTCAGTACTTC. The rearrangement links TRBV18 to TRBJ2-4, with a possible D match to TRBD2 (7 bases). This CDR3 comprises 15 residues. Trimming pared 1 base from V and 7 bases from J, leaving 14 bases between. Germline V gives CDR1 KGHSH, CDR2 LQKENI.

V usage is TRBV28 and J usage is TRBJ1-2, with no clear D. The CDR3 consists of 14 residues. The germline V gene encodes CDR1 MDHEN and CDR2 SYDVKM. Trimming stripped 4 bases from V and 5 bases from J, with 14 bases between. The CDR3 here is CASSSPSQLYGYTF. CDR3 coding DNA: TGTGCCAGCAGTTCCCCGTCCCAACTTTATGGCTACACCTTC.

This clone was found a few times. The chain has TRBV7-2 and TRBJ1-1, with D tentatively TRBD1 (6 bases). The V end was cut by 5 bases, the J end by 5 bases, with 12 bases between. The germline V gene encodes CDR1 SGHTA and CDR2 FQGNSA. CDR3 size: 13 residues. CDR3 sequence: CASSQGWGTEAFF. The CDR3 DNA is TGTGCCAGCAGCCAGGGGTGGGGAACTGAAGCTTTCTTT.

This clone was observed a few times. CDR3: CASSPRARYEQFF. CDR3 bases: TGTGCCAGCAGCCCCAGGGCAAGATATGAGCAGTTCTTC. This rearrangement joins TRBV11-3 to TRBJ2-1, with D perhaps matching TRBD1 (5 bases). CDR3 length: 13 residues. Trimming stripped 5 bases from V and 8 bases from J, with 13 bases between. CDR1 is SGHNT, CDR2 YENEEA, per germline.

The V call is TRBV7-9, the J call TRBJ2-7, with a weak D call TRBD1 (6 bases). The V end lost 0 bases, the J end lost 6 bases, and 12 bases lay between the germline ends. Germline V gene lookup returns CDR1 SEHNR and CDR2 FQNEAQ (reference sequence). The CDR3 contains 14 residues. CDR3: CASSLALSGVEQYF. CDR3 bases: TGTGCCAGCAGCTTAGCGCTTTCAGGGGTCGAGCAGTACTTC.

The chain employs TRBV10-3 and TRBJ2-4, with a possible D match to TRBD2 (6 bases). This CDR3 has 12 residues. CDR1 and CDR2 (germline): ENHRY, SYGVKD. V shed 10 bases and J shed 7 bases, with 14 bases lying between them. CDR3 residues: CASRDSVNIQYF. CDR3 sequence (DNA): TGTGCCAGCAGGGACTCTGTGAACATTCAGTACTTC.

CDR3 DNA: TGTGCCAGCAGCAAAGTCCCCGGGACTCAACGCTCCCACGAGCAGTACTTC. It is translated as CASSKVPGTQRSHEQYF. V and J are TRBV21-1 and TRBJ2-5; the table's D call, TRBD2, was not checked against the DNA. The J call is doubtful: the DNA matches TRBJ2-7 better. TRBV21-1 is classified as a pseudogene. The CDR3 extends over 17 amino acids.

This clone has only a few counts. The CDR3 protein is CASSPDPGVPEGYTF. CDR3 nucleotide sequence: TGTGCCAGCAGCCCAGACCCGGGGGTCCCTGAGGGCTACACCTTC. V usage is TRBV7-2 and J usage is TRBJ1-2; tentative D call: TRBD1 (5 bases). V lost 5 bases, J lost 8 bases, and 21 bases lay in between. This CDR3 comprises 15 residues. Germline loops: CDR1 SGHTA, CDR2 FQGNSA.

This clone came up a few times. Other DNA sequences within the sample encode an identical CDR3. This chain uses TRBV29-1 with TRBJ1-1; the D gene is possibly TRBD1 (6 bases). With 4 bases removed from V and 4 bases from J, the gap between germline ends came to 10 bases. The CDR3 runs 12 residues. Germline CDR1 and CDR2: SQVTM and ANQGSEA. The CDR3 loop is CSVGGGRTEAFF. The CDR3 DNA is TGCAGCGTTGGGGGGGGGCGCACTGAAGCTTTCTTT.

J is TRBJ2-3 and V is TRBV2; 7 bases map to TRBD1. The CDR3 spans 15 residues. From germline, CDR1 is SNHLY and CDR2 FYNNEI. Losses at the gene ends were 6 bases for V and 4 bases for J; bases not matched to a gene: 10. The CDR3 protein is CASSLDRVGADTQYF. In DNA, the CDR3 is TGTGCCAGCAGCCTAGACAGGGTCGGTGCAGATACGCAGTATTTT.

This clone showed up just a few times. The V and J genes are TRBV2 and TRBJ1-1, with D perhaps matching TRBD1 (5 bases). The CDR3 covers 13 residues. The germline V gene encodes CDR1 SNHLY and CDR2 FYNNEI. V was pared by 3 bases and J by 4 bases, with 9 bases between. The CDR3 here is CASSEWQGTEAFF. CDR3 nucleotide sequence: TGTGCCAGCAGTGAGTGGCAGGGCACTGAAGCTTTCTTT. Full variable domain (missing parts from reference TRBV2 and TRBJ1-1): EPEVTQTPSHQVTQMGQEVILRCVPISNHLYFYWYRQILGQKVEFLVSFYNNEISEKSEIFDDQFSVERPDGSNFTLKIRSTKLEDSAMYFCASSEWQGTEAFFGQGTRLTVV.

V usage is TRBV6-5 and J usage is TRBJ2-5, with D possibly TRBD1 on 5 matching bases. In germline, CDR1 is MNHEY, CDR2 SVGAGI. The ends were cut back, 4 bases at V and 1 base at J, with 10 bases in the middle. The CDR3 consists of 14 residues. The chain's CDR3 is CASSSPGSQETQYF. The DNA for the CDR3 is TGTGCCAGCAGTTCGCCAGGGTCCCAAGAGACCCAGTACTTC.

In its sample, this clone was seen a few times. The CDR3 sequence: CASSQTLAGGPDTQYF. The CDR3 region has the DNA TGTGCCAGCAGCCAAACTCTAGCGGGGGGACCAGATACGCAGTATTTT. The chain recombines TRBV14 with TRBJ2-3; 11 bases are shared with TRBD2. V lost 2 bases, J lost 4 bases, and 5 bases stayed unmatched. The germline V gene encodes CDR1 SGHDN and CDR2 FVKESK. The CDR3 extends over 16 amino acids.

This clone has just one count. This chain connects TRBV19 to TRBJ1-4; 8 positions match TRBD1. The CDR3 is 11 residues long. The germline V gene has CDR1 LNHDA and CDR2 SQIVND (reference sequence). With 11 bases clipped from V and 12 bases from J, the junction kept 8 bases outside the gene matches. Here the CDR3 reads CAVRQGRELFF. The CDR3 DNA sequence: TGTGCCGTCAGACAGGGGCGGGAACTGTTTTTT.

This clone was counted between two and nine times. The chain employs TRBV11-2 and TRBJ1-1; D perhaps matches TRBD1 (5 bases). CDR3 length: 16 residues. V lost 8 bases and J lost 1, with 20 bases in between. Germline V gene lookup returns CDR1 SGHAT and CDR2 FQNNGV. In DNA form, the CDR3 reads TGTGCCAGCCGCAAGACGGGGGGGTCTGGGAACACTGAAGCTTTCTTT. Its translation: CASRKTGGSGNTEAFF.

The rearrangement links TRBV9 to TRBJ1-3; 9 bases agree with TRBD1. V lost 0 bases to trimming and J lost 1 base; unmatched junction nucleotides: 2. Germline-derived CDR1 and CDR2 are SGDLS and YYNGEE. The CDR3 consists of 16 residues. CDR3 region: CASSVVGTGSGNTIYF. CDR3 in DNA: TGTGCCAGCAGCGTAGTCGGGACAGGGTCTGGAAACACCATATATTTT.

V and J are TRBV7-2 and TRBJ1-2; a possible D gene is TRBD1 (5 bases). Germline CDR1 is SGHTA and CDR2 is FQGNSA. V lost 1 base and J 8 bases, leaving 14 bases between the germline ends. The length of the CDR3 is 14 residues. CDR3: CASSLVPQGVGYTF. The CDR3 DNA reads TGTGCCAGCAGCTTAGTCCCCCAGGGTGTGGGCTACACCTTC.

There are a few counts of this clone. This chain joins TRBV4-2 and TRBJ1-4; D ambiguous. The V end lost 1 base, the J end lost 5 bases, and 11 bases lay between the germline ends. Per the germline V gene, CDR1 is LGHNA and CDR2 is YNFKEQ. CDR3 size: 15 residues. The CDR3 spells CASSQVRGKNEKLFF. For the CDR3, the DNA is TGTGCCAGCAGCCAAGTTCGAGGAAAAAATGAAAAACTGTTTTTT.